These 6 T cell receptor beta chains were all obtained from the same sample, sequenced in a study of blood T cell repertoires in COVID-19. The protocol was immunoSEQ multiplex PCR, while the TCRdb copy is restricted to in-frame clones and leaves out a portion. This table has approximately 490,000 clones, about 85% appearing once. The source material was PBMCs or T cells enriched from blood (not recorded which). The receptors derive from a woman aged 18-29 years who had recovered from COVID-19.

This clone was seen once. The V call is TRBV13, the J call TRBJ1-1; 9 bases match TRBD1. The CDR3 sequence is 20 residues long. CDR1 PRHDT and CDR2 FYEKMQ come from the germline V gene (reference sequence). With 5 bases clipped from V and 1 base from J, the junction kept 20 bases outside the gene matches. The CDR3 bases are TGTGCCAGCAGCCCGCGAGGGAGCCTCTTACCGGGACAGGGGAACACTGAAGCTTTCTTT. It is translated as CASSPRGSLLPGQGNTEAFF.

This chain uses TRBV5-6 with TRBJ2-7, with D possibly TRBD1 on 5 matching bases. Germline V gene data show CDR1 as SGHDT and CDR2 as YYEEEE. The CDR3 is 15 residues long. V gave up 3 bases and J gave up 3 bases, with 16 bases separating them. CDR3 bases: TGTGCCAGCAGCTCCAGACAGAAGGCCTACTACGAGCAGTACTTC. Its translation is CASSSRQKAYYEQYF.

The rearrangement joins TRBV2 to TRBJ2-2; the match to TRBD1 covers 10 bases. Losses at the gene ends were 1 base for V and 0 bases for J; bases not matched to a gene: 11. The CDR3 has 20 amino acids. Germline loops: CDR1 SNHLY, CDR2 FYNNEI. In DNA form, the CDR3 reads TGTGCCAGCAGTGAAGTGGGGACAGGGGCTTTTATCGCGAACACCGGGGAGCTGTTTTTT. Amino acid sequence: CASSEVGTGAFIANTGELFF.

The chain links TRBV5-6 to TRBJ2-3; 9 bases agree with TRBD2. This CDR3 region has 15 residues. Trimming removed 2 bases from V and 3 bases from J; junction bases left unmatched: 4. CDR1 is SGHDT, CDR2 YYEEEE, per germline. CDR3 region: CASSFPSGATDTQYF. The CDR3 DNA is TGTGCCAGCAGCTTCCCTAGCGGGGCAACAGATACGCAGTATTTT. Together with reference TRBV5-6 and TRBJ2-3, the CDR3 gives the full variable domain: DAGVTQSPTHLIKTRGQQVTLRCSPKSGHDTVSWYQQALGQGPQFIFQYYEEEERQRGNFPDRFSGHQFPNYSSELNVNALLLGDSALYLCASSFPSGATDTQYFGPGTRLTVL.

The chain is built from TRBV5-1 and TRBJ1-1, with D hard to call. CDR1 and CDR2 from the germline V gene are SGHRS and YFSETQ. CDR3 length equals 15 residues. V was trimmed by 0 bases and J by 7 bases, leaving 16 bases between them. CDR3 in DNA: TGCGCCAGCAGCTTGGCTCTGCCCCCAACCAGTGAAGCTTTCTTT. It encodes CASSLALPPTSEAFF.

The chain has TRBV7-6 and TRBJ1-2; tentatively, D is TRBD1 (6 bases). V dropped 2 bases and J dropped 4 bases, with 20 bases sitting between them. This CDR3 is built from 17 residues. Germline CDR1 is SGHVS and CDR2 is FNYEAQ. The CDR3 is CASSLWGRGSPSYGYTF. The CDR3 region has the DNA TGTGCCAGCAGCTTATGGGGGCGGGGGTCCCCTTCCTATGGCTACACCTTC.